The rows below give T cell receptor beta chains drawn from one sample of a study of post-analysis software for immune sequencing data. TCRdb fed the PCR reads into MiXCR, producing one record per CDR3 protein. In the table there are more than 500,000 distinct CDR3 sequences, less than 40% of which are singletons. Specimen: blood. These receptor sequences come from a girl between 2 and 17 years old with multiple sclerosis. The CDR3 runs from the conserved cysteine through the conserved F or W. The order of the fields is J gene, D gene, clone size, V gene, CDR3 protein, CDR3 DNA. D genes are given only for firm matches. The size entry is marked missing in some rows and otherwise reads once, few, many or a size class.

TRBJ2-7,TRBD1,once,TRBV20-1,CSAGENGGQTGGSGYF,TGCAGTGCTGGAGAAAATGGAGGACAGACAGGGGGCTCGGGGTACTTC
TRBJ2-6,-,-,TRBV7-9,CASSLVNRDVLTF,TGTGCCAGCAGCTTAGTCAACCGGGACGTCCTGACTTTC
TRBJ1-1,-,-,TRBV6-4,CASSEGRGNEAFF,TGTGCCAGCAGTGAAGGCAGGGGAAATGAAGCTTTCTTT
TRBJ2-7,-,-,TRBV9,CASNVGPSYEQYF,TGTGCCAGCAACGTGGGGCCTTCCTACGAGCAGTACTTC
TRBJ1-4,-,few,TRBV9,CASSVDGFTNEKLFF,TGTGCCAGCAGCGTAGACGGGTTTACTAATGAAAAACTGTTTTTT
TRBJ2-7,TRBD1,-,TRBV3-1,CASSQTGQGVYEQYF,TGTGCCAGCAGCCAAACGGGACAGGGTGTTTACGAGCAGTACTTC
TRBJ2-4,TRBD2,-,TRBV12-3/TRBV12-4,CASSLRGGDAKNIQYF,TGTGCCAGCAGTTTACGCGGGGGGGATGCCAAAAACATTCAGTACTTC
TRBJ1-6,-,few,TRBV28,CASGLSSYNSPLHF,TGTGCCAGCGGGCTTAGCTCCTATAATTCACCCCTCCACTTT
TRBJ2-7,TRBD1,-,TRBV7-9,CASSLAAGQGYEQYF,TGTGCCAGCAGCTTAGCAGCAGGACAGGGCTACGAGCAGTACTTC
TRBJ2-1,-,few,TRBV6-5,CASRGARDEQFF,TGTGCCAGCAGGGGAGCTCGCGATGAGCAGTTCTTC
TRBJ1-1,-,few,TRBV5-1,CASSFQENTEAFF,TGCGCCAGCAGCTTCCAGGAGAACACTGAAGCTTTCTTT
TRBJ2-5,-,few,TRBV3-1,CASSQAMETQYF,TGTGCCAGCAGCCAAGCTATGGAGACCCAGTACTTC
TRBJ1-6,-,few,TRBV4-1,CASSQDRGRSGNSPLHF,TGCGCCAGCAGCCAAGATCGGGGCAGGTCGGGGAATTCACCCCTCCACTTT
TRBJ1-5,-,-,TRBV12-3/TRBV12-4,CASNFGWNQPQHF,TGTGCCAGCAACTTCGGGTGGAATCAGCCCCAGCATTTT
TRBJ2-7,TRBD1,-,TRBV5-6,CASSFGSGQGTYEQYF,TGTGCCAGCAGCTTCGGCTCAGGACAGGGTACCTACGAGCAGTACTTC
TRBJ2-3,TRBD2,-,TRBV4-1,CASSLPRASGGFDTQYF,TGCGCCAGCAGCCTCCCCAGAGCTAGCGGGGGATTTGATACGCAGTATTTT
TRBJ1-5,TRBD1,few,TRBV6-6,CASKDRGQPQHF,TGTGCCAGCAAAGACAGGGGTCAGCCCCAGCATTTT
TRBJ2-1,-,-,TRBV4-3,CASSQGTGGPRNEQFF,TGCGCCAGCAGCCAAGGCACGGGGGGCCCCCGCAATGAGCAGTTCTTC
TRBJ2-7,TRBD1,once,TRBV2,CASSEQGDSTYEQYF,TGTGCCAGCAGTGAACAGGGGGACAGCACCTACGAGCAGTACTTC
TRBJ2-3,-,-,TRBV12-3/TRBV12-4,CASSCRGATDTQYF,TGTGCCAGCAGTTGCAGGGGGGCCACAGATACGCAGTATTTT
TRBJ2-7,-,few,TRBV11-2,CASSSPRAYEQYF,TGTGCCAGCAGCTCCCCCCGGGCCTACGAGCAGTACTTC
TRBJ2-1,TRBD2,-,TRBV5-1,CASSFQLGGGTYNEQFF,TGCGCCAGCAGCTTTCAACTAGGCGGGGGGACTTACAATGAGCAGTTCTTC
TRBJ2-3,-,-,TRBV29-1,CSVTLLTDTQYF,TGCAGCGTTACCTTACTTACAGATACGCAGTATTTT
TRBJ1-3,-,few,TRBV10-3,CAIREAGDSGNTIYF,TGTGCCATCAGAGAAGCAGGGGATAGTGGAAACACCATATATTTT
TRBJ1-1,-,-,TRBV7-9,CASSWQGREAFF,TGTGCCAGCAGCTGGCAGGGGAGAGAAGCTTTCTTT
TRBJ2-3,TRBD2,-,TRBV9,CASRKGLASTDTQYF,TGTGCCAGCAGGAAAGGACTAGCGAGCACAGATACGCAGTATTTT
TRBJ2-3,-,-,TRBV11-2,CASSPLGWADTQYF,TGTGCCAGCAGCCCCCTCGGATGGGCAGATACGCAGTATTTT
TRBJ2-1,-,few,TRBV5-5,CASSPGGVGAYNEQFF,TGTGCCAGCAGCCCTGGCGGGGTAGGTGCCTACAATGAGCAGTTCTTC
TRBJ2-5,TRBD2,-,TRBV3-1,CASSQPGAGGYQETQYF,TGTGCCAGCAGCCAACCGGGAGCGGGAGGGTACCAAGAGACCCAGTACTTC
TRBJ2-1,TRBD1,-,TRBV5-1,CASSWQDRGLNEQFF,TGCGCCAGCAGCTGGCAGGACAGGGGGCTTAATGAGCAGTTCTTC
TRBJ2-7,-,-,TRBV4-2,CASSQDRVAGSSYEQYF,TGTGCCAGCAGCCAAGATCGTGTGGCGGGCTCCTCCTACGAGCAGTACTTC
TRBJ2-7,-,-,TRBV7-2,CASSFFGLDSQYF,TGTGCCAGCAGCTTTTTCGGTTTGGATTCTCAGTACTTC
TRBJ2-7,-,few,TRBV4-1,CASSQMWGDSYEQYF,TGCGCCAGCAGCCAAATGTGGGGGGACTCCTACGAGCAGTACTTC
TRBJ1-2,-,few,TRBV6-6,CASSSIPDREGYGYTF,TGTGCCAGCAGCTCCATCCCGGACAGAGAAGGCTATGGCTACACCTTC
TRBJ1-2,-,few,TRBV11-2,CASSLQITESYGYTF,TGTGCCAGCAGCCTACAGATTACGGAGTCCTATGGCTACACCTTC
TRBJ2-1,TRBD2,many,TRBV20-1,CSAREVSGRSYNEQFF,TGCAGTGCTAGAGAAGTTAGCGGGAGGTCCTACAATGAGCAGTTCTTC
TRBJ2-3,TRBD2,-,TRBV7-8,CASIELGAGGITDTQYF,TGTGCCAGCATCGAACTGGGGGCGGGGGGAATCACAGATACGCAGTATTTT
TRBJ2-7,-,many,TRBV29-1,CSVGDSSYEQYF,TGCAGCGTTGGAGACAGCTCCTACGAGCAGTACTTC
TRBJ1-5,-,once,TRBV20-1,CSAQHGQSSAQPQHF,TGCAGTGCACAACATGGACAGTCTTCTGCTCAGCCCCAGCATTTT
TRBJ2-1,-,many,TRBV7-6,CASSLGGSDYNEQFF,TGTGCCAGCAGCTTAGGGGGGTCAGACTACAATGAGCAGTTCTTC
TRBJ2-7,TRBD2,few,TRBV18,CASSPDGGAYEQYF,TGTGCCAGCTCACCAGATGGGGGGGCCTACGAGCAGTACTTC
TRBJ2-5,-,-,TRBV6-5,CASSYLGLETQYF,TGTGCCAGCAGTTACTTGGGGTTGGAGACCCAGTACTTC
TRBJ2-3,-,-,TRBV20-1,CSAQPSSSTDTQYF,TGCAGTGCGCAGCCCTCCTCCAGCACAGATACGCAGTATTTT
TRBJ1-5,-,few,TRBV20-1,CSATSGNQPQHF,TGCAGTGCTACTTCAGGGAACCAGCCCCAGCATTTT
TRBJ2-3,TRBD2,few,TRBV10-1,CASSDGTSGAFPYF,TGCGCCAGCAGTGACGGGACTAGCGGGGCCTTTCCGTATTTT
TRBJ1-5,-,-,TRBV12-3/TRBV12-4,CAGRKGDSQPQHF,TGTGCCGGCAGGAAAGGGGATAGTCAGCCCCAGCATTTT
TRBJ1-2,-,-,TRBV20-1,CSAAAPVSDYGYTF,TGCAGTGCTGCTGCCCCGGTATCGGACTATGGCTACACCTTC
TRBJ1-5,-,-,TRBV5-5,CASSLEATGPSNQPQHF,TGTGCCAGCAGCTTGGAGGCCACGGGGCCTAGCAATCAGCCCCAGCATTTT
TRBJ1-1,-,few,TRBV6-6,CASEQQGFNTEAFF,TGTGCCAGCGAACAACAGGGATTCAACACTGAAGCTTTCTTT
TRBJ2-7,TRBD2,few,TRBV5-1,CASSSGLAGHYEQYF,TGCGCCAGCAGCTCGGGACTAGCGGGGCATTACGAGCAGTACTTC